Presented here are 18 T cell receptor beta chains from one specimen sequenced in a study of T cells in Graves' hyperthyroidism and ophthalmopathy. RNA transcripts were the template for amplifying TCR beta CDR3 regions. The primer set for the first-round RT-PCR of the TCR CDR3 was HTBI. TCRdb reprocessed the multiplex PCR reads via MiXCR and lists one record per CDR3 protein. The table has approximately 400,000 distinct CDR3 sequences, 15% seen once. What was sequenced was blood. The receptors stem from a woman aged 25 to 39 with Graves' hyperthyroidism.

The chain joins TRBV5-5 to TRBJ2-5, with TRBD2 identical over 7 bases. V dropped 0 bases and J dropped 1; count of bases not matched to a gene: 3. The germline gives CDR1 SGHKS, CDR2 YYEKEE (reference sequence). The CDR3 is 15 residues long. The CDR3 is CASSLALAAQETQYF. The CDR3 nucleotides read TGTGCCAGCAGCTTGGCCCTAGCGGCCCAAGAGACCCAGTACTTC.

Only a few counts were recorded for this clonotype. CDR3 sequence (DNA): TGCAGTGCTAGAGATCGGGGGGGGGAAAAACTGTTTTTT. Residues: CSARDRGGEKLFF. The gene calls are TRBV20-1 and TRBJ1-4; a weak D match, TRBD1 (5 bases). The CDR3 runs to 13 residues. The V gene lost 0 bases and the J gene lost 8 bases, with 10 bases spanning the gap. The germline gives CDR1 DFQATT, CDR2 SNEGSKA (reference sequence).

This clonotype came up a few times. CDR3 in amino acids: CASSVGTLGTNEKLFF. The CDR3 nucleotides are TGCGCCAGCAGCGTAGGGACTCTTGGGACTAATGAAAAACTGTTTTTT. The V call is TRBV5-1, the J call TRBJ1-4; a possible D gene is TRBD1 (5 bases). From germline, CDR1 is SGHRS and CDR2 YFSETQ. V was trimmed by 4 bases and J by 2 bases, leaving 15 bases between them. The CDR3 covers 16 residues.

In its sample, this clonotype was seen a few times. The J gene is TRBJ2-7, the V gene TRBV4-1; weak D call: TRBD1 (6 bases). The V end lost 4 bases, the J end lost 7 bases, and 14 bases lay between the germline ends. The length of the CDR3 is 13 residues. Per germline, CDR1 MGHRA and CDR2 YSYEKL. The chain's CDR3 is CASSRVQGGEQYF. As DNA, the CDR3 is TGCGCCAGCAGCCGAGTACAGGGTGGTGAGCAGTACTTC.

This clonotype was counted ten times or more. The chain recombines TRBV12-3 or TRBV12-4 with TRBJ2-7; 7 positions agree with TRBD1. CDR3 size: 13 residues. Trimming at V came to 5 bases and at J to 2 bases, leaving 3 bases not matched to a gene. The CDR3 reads CASSHRGTYEQYF. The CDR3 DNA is TGTGCCAGCAGTCACAGGGGAACCTACGAGCAGTACTTC.

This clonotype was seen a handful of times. The CDR3 reads CSVAGGIEAFF. In nucleotides, the CDR3 is TGCAGCGTTGCGGGGGGTATTGAAGCTTTCTTT. The V gene is TRBV29-1, the J gene TRBJ1-1; tentatively, D is TRBD1 (5 bases). Per germline, CDR1 SQVTM and CDR2 ANQGSEA. This CDR3 contains 11 residues. V was shortened by 4 bases and J by 7 bases, with 10 bases between the two germline ends.

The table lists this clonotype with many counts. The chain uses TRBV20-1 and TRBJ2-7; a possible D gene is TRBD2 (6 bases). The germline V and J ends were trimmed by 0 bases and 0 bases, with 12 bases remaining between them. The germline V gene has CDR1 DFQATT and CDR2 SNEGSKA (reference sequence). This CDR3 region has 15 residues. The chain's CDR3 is CSARDWAGPSYEQYF. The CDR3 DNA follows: TGCAGTGCTAGAGATTGGGCGGGGCCCTCCTACGAGCAGTACTTC.

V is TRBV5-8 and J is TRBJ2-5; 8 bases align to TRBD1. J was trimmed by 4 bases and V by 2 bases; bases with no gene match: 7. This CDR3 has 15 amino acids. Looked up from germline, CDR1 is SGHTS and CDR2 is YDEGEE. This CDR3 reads CASSFYQGAGETQYF. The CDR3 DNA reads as TGTGCCAGCAGCTTCTACCAGGGGGCGGGAGAGACCCAGTACTTC.

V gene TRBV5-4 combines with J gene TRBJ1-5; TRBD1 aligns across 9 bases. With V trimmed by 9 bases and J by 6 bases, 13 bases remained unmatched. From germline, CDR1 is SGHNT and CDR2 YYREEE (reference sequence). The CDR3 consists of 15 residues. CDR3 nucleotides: TGTGCCACAGCCCCCGGGACAGGGAAAACTCAGCCCCAGCATTTT. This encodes CATAPGTGKTQPQHF.

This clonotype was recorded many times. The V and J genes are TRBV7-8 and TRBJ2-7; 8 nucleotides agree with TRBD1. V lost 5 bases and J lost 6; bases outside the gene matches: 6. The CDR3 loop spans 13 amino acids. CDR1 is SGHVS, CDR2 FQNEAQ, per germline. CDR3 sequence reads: CASSTRTGSEQYF. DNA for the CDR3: TGTGCCAGCAGCACCCGGACAGGGTCCGAGCAGTACTTC.

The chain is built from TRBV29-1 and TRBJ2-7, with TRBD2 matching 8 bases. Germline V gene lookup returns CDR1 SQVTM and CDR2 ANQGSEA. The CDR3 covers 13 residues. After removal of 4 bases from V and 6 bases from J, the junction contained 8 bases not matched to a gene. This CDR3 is CSVAWREVGEQYF. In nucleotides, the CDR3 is TGCAGCGTTGCGTGGCGGGAGGTGGGCGAGCAGTACTTC.

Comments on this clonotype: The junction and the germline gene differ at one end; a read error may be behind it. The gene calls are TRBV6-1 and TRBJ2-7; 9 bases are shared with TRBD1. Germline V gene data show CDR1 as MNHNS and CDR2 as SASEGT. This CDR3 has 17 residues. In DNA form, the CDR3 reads TGTGCCAGCAGCCCCCAAGCTTTGGGACAGGGAACCTACGAGGAGTACTTC. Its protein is CASSPQALGQGTYEEYF.

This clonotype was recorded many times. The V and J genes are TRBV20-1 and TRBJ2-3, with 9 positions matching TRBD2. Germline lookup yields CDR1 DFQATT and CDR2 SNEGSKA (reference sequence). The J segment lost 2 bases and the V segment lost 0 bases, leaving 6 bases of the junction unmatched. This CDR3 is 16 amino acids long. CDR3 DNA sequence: TGCAGTGCTAGAGATCAGCTAGCGGGAATCACAGATACGCAGTATTTT. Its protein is CSARDQLAGITDTQYF.

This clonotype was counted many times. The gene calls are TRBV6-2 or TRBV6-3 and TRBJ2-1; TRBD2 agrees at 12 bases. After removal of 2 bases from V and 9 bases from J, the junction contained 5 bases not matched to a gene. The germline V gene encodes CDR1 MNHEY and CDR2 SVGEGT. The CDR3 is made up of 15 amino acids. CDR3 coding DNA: TGTGCCAGCAGTTACCTAGCGGGAGGGTTGGGTGAGCAGTTCTTC. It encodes CASSYLAGGLGEQFF.

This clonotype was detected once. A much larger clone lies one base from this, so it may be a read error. The CDR3 sequence is CASSYSNNLFSYGYAF. The CDR3 nucleotides are TGTGCCAGCAGTTACTCGAATAACCTTTTTAGCTATGGCTACGCCTTC. This sequence joins TRBV6-5 and TRBJ1-2; D unresolved. Germline assignment: CDR1 MNHEY and CDR2 SVGAGI. The CDR3 is 16 amino acids.

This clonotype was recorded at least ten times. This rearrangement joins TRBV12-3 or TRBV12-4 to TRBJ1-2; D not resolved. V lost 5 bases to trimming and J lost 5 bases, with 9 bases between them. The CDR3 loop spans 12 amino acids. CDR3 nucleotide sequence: TGTGCCAGCAGTCCGGGGTCTTATGGCTACACCTTC. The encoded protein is CASSPGSYGYTF.

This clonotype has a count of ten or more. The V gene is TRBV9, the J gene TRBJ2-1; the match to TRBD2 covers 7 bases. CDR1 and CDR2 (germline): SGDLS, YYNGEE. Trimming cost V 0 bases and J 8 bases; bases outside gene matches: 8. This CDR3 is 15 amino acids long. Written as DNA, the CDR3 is TGTGCCAGCAGCGTAGCGACTAGCCGTTACGATGAGCAGTTCTTC. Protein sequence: CASSVATSRYDEQFF.

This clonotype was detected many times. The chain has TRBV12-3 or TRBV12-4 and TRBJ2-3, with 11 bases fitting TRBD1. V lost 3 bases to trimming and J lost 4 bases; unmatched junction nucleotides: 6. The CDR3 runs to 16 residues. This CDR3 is CASSLGQGGIADTQYF. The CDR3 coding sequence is TGTGCCAGCAGTTTGGGACAGGGGGGGATCGCAGATACGCAGTATTTT.